Listed here are 21 T cell receptor beta chains from one sample, sequenced in a study of PD-1 blockade in classical Hodgkin lymphoma. Each patient relapsed following autologous stem cell transplantation, and prior brentuximab vedotin exposure differed. Repertoires were generated with immunoSEQ multiplex PCR, while TCRdb's copy carries only in-frame clones and drops some. The sample comprises 75,000 to 100,000 clones, 75% to 85% of which are singletons, and 16% rests with the top ten. This material consisted of peripheral blood mononuclear cells (PBMCs), taken before the second cycle of nivolumab. The receptors derive from a human donor with classical Hodgkin lymphoma.

This clone appeared a single time. The gene calls are TRBV7-2 and TRBJ2-5; tentatively, D is TRBD1 (6 bases). Trimming removed 2 bases from V and 4 bases from J, with 8 bases in between. The CDR3 sequence is 13 residues long. Germline V gene lookup returns CDR1 SGHTA and CDR2 FQGNSA. CDR3 sequence (DNA): TGTGCCAGCAGCTTAAGAGGGGGAGAGACCCAGTACTTC. This codes for CASSLRGGETQYF.

The rearrangement uses TRBV19 and TRBJ2-3; 9 bases fit TRBD2. Unmatched junction bases numbered 7, after V lost 5 bases and J lost 1 base. The germline V gene has CDR1 LNHDA and CDR2 SQIVND (reference sequence). The length of the CDR3 is 16 residues. The CDR3 coding sequence is TGTGCCAGTAGTCCCATAGCGGGAGTGGGCACAGATACGCAGTATTTT. It yields the protein CASSPIAGVGTDTQYF.

The chain employs TRBV19 and TRBJ1-1, with D hard to call. The CDR3 consists of 13 residues. The germline gives CDR1 LNHDA, CDR2 SQIVND (reference sequence). Trimming removed 3 bases at V and 5 bases at J, with 10 bases between. CDR3 protein: CASSMLGFTEAFF. The DNA for the CDR3 is TGTGCCAGTAGTATGTTGGGTTTTACTGAAGCTTTCTTT. Complete variable domain (other parts from reference TRBV19 and TRBJ1-1): DGGITQSPKYLFRKEGQNVTLSCEQNLNHDAMYWYRQDPGQGLRLIYYSQIVNDFQKGDIAEGYSVSREKKESFPLTVTSAQKNPTAFYLCASSMLGFTEAFFGQGTRLTVV.

The chain recombines TRBV6-6 with TRBJ1-2; 7 nucleotides line up with TRBD1. The CDR3 runs to 16 residues. Germline loops: CDR1 MNHNY, CDR2 SVGAGI (reference sequence). Germline trimming cut 3 bases from V and 7 bases from J; bases unmatched to any gene: 14. CDR3 sequence: CASSYPPTGTASGYTF. The CDR3 bases are TGTGCCAGCAGTTATCCCCCGACAGGGACGGCTAGTGGCTACACCTTC.

The chain employs TRBV19 and TRBJ2-1, with D hard to call. V lost 6 bases, J lost 1 base, and 16 bases lay in between. The CDR3 covers 16 residues. Per germline, CDR1 LNHDA and CDR2 SQIVND (reference sequence). The CDR3 DNA reads as TGTGCCAGTAGAAAGGGCAACCGGGCGTCCTACAATGAGCAGTTCTTC. Translating it yields CASRKGNRASYNEQFF. Filled out from reference TRBV19 and TRBJ2-1, the complete variable domain reads DGGITQSPKYLFRKEGQNVTLSCEQNLNHDAMYWYRQDPGQGLRLIYYSQIVNDFQKGDIAEGYSVSREKKESFPLTVTSAQKNPTAFYLCASRKGNRASYNEQFFGPGTRLTVL.

The chain uses TRBV28 and TRBJ1-2; TRBD1 matches 8 bases. CDR1 and CDR2 (germline): MDHEN, SYDVKM. Unmatched junction bases numbered 10, after V lost 2 bases and J lost 2 bases. The CDR3 sequence is 17 residues long. CDR3 in amino acids: CASSLGFRGRINYGYTF. DNA for the CDR3: TGTGCCAGCAGTTTAGGGTTCAGGGGGCGGATAAACTATGGCTACACCTTC.

This clone was seen a single time. The chain is built from TRBV7-6 and TRBJ2-6, with 7 positions matching TRBD1. The CDR3 has 17 amino acids. J was trimmed by 3 bases and V by 2 bases; bases with no gene match: 7. Germline loops: CDR1 SGHVS, CDR2 FNYEAQ. As DNA, the CDR3 is TGTGCCAGCAGCTTATTTGAGGGGGCGCTTGGGGCCAACGTCCTGACTTTC. Its translation: CASSLFEGALGANVLTF.

CDR3 coding DNA: TGTGCCAGCAGCTTAACCGCGACTGAGGGGGCTAACTATGGCTACACCTTC. Amino acid sequence: CASSLTATEGANYGYTF. The chain uses TRBV7-2 and TRBJ1-2, with D possibly matching TRBD1 (6 bases). Trimming took off 2 bases at V and 0 bases at J, with 16 bases between the two ends. The CDR3 is 17 amino acids. Germline assignment: CDR1 SGHTA and CDR2 FQGNSA.

This clone appeared once. V usage is TRBV29-1 and J usage is TRBJ2-1; TRBD2 might be the D (7 bases). V lost 7 bases and J lost 4, with 17 bases in between. Germline CDR1 is SQVTM and CDR2 is ANQGSEA. The CDR3 runs 14 residues. The CDR3 region has the DNA TGCAGCGCCAGGGAGGGAGGGGGGTACAATGAGCAGTTCTTC. It translates to CSAREGGGYNEQFF.

V and J are TRBV10-3 and TRBJ1-3, with D possibly matching TRBD1 (6 bases). CDR1 is ENHRY, CDR2 SYGVKD, per germline. V lost 2 bases and J 3 bases, leaving 11 bases between the germline ends. CDR3 length: 15 amino acids. CDR3 protein: CAISEKGGVGNTIYF. For the CDR3, the DNA is TGTGCCATCAGTGAGAAAGGGGGAGTTGGAAACACCATATATTTT.

A few counts support this clone. The chain employs TRBV10-3 and TRBJ2-2; D is perhaps TRBD2 (6 bases). V was clipped by 3 bases and J by 3 bases, with 14 bases between them. This CDR3 spans 16 amino acids. From germline, CDR1 is ENHRY and CDR2 SYGVKD. The CDR3 loop reads CAISDPVGGYTGELFF. In nucleotides, the CDR3 is TGTGCCATCAGTGACCCAGTGGGGGGTTACACCGGGGAGCTGTTTTTT.

The chain combines TRBV11-2 with TRBJ1-2, with 9 bases that match TRBD1. The CDR3 consists of 12 residues. The V and J ends lost 11 bases and 4 bases, in that order; junction bases with no gene match: 5. CDR1 and CDR2 from the germline V gene are SGHAT and FQNNGV. CDR3 DNA sequence: TGTGCCGGATGGGGACAGGGCTATGGCTACACCTTC. It encodes CAGWGQGYGYTF.

This clone was seen only a few times. This sequence joins TRBV18 and TRBJ1-1; 7 nucleotides line up with TRBD1. From germline, CDR1 is KGHSH and CDR2 LQKENI. This CDR3 comprises 14 residues. J gave up 10 bases and V 6 bases, and 14 bases lay outside the gene matches. The CDR3 sequence is CASSPGQEPRVAFF. The CDR3 nucleotides read TGTGCCAGCTCCCCCGGACAGGAACCACGGGTAGCTTTCTTT.

The V and J genes are TRBV18 and TRBJ2-3; D call uncertain. Trimming removed 3 bases from V and 9 bases from J, with 10 bases in between. There are 12 residues in the CDR3. Germline V gene sequence: CDR1 KGHSH, CDR2 LQKENI. The CDR3 region has the DNA TGTGCCAGCTCACCTCCAGATAGGACGCAGTATTTT. Translated: CASSPPDRTQYF.

The J gene is TRBJ2-7, the V gene TRBV10-2; tentatively, D is TRBD1 (6 bases). The ends were cut back, 5 bases at V and 6 bases at J, with 17 bases in the middle. Germline CDR1 is WSHSY and CDR2 is SAAADI. The CDR3 consists of 14 residues. CDR3 sequence (DNA): TGCGCCAGCAGTAGGCAGGGACACACTACCGAGCAGTACTTC. Amino acids: CASSRQGHTTEQYF.

This clone appeared a single time. This chain joins TRBV6-1 and TRBJ1-1; 9 bases line up with TRBD1. Trimming at V came to 5 bases and at J to 4 bases, leaving 2 bases not matched to a gene. Germline CDR1 reads MNHNS; CDR2 reads SASEGT. The CDR3 covers 13 residues. The CDR3 region is CASSSTGGTEAFF. The CDR3 DNA is TGTGCCAGCAGTTCGACAGGGGGCACTGAAGCTTTCTTT.

The J gene is TRBJ1-5, the V gene TRBV5-6, with 7 bases that match TRBD1. CDR1 SGHDT and CDR2 YYEEEE come from the germline V gene. This CDR3 contains 14 residues. Trimming removed 4 bases from V and 5 bases from J; junction bases left unmatched: 6. CDR3: CASSLAGGDQPQHF. The CDR3, as DNA: TGTGCCAGCAGCCTAGCAGGGGGGGATCAGCCCCAGCATTTT.

The V call is TRBV5-4, the J call TRBJ2-3; TRBD2 matches at 15 bases. Germline V gene lookup returns CDR1 SGHNT and CDR2 YYREEE (reference sequence). CDR3 length: 19 amino acids. V shed 4 bases, J shed 2 bases, and the junction held 11 bases outside the gene matches. The chain's CDR3 is CASSAGTSGRPIYTDTQYF. In DNA, the CDR3 is TGTGCCAGCAGCGCCGGGACTAGCGGGAGGCCTATCTACACAGATACGCAGTATTTT.

The rearrangement joins TRBV7-9 to TRBJ2-3; 12 bases line up with TRBD2. J gave up 3 bases and V 5 bases, and 3 bases lay outside the gene matches. The CDR3 contains 15 residues. Germline-derived CDR1 and CDR2 are SEHNR and FQNEAQ (reference sequence). CDR3 sequence: CASSPGTSGTDTQYF. CDR3 in DNA: TGTGCCAGCAGCCCCGGGACTAGCGGGACAGATACGCAGTATTTT.

V is TRBV5-4 and J is TRBJ2-7; 12 nucleotides line up with TRBD2. This CDR3 contains 18 residues. Germline V gives CDR1 SGHNT, CDR2 YYREEE (reference sequence). With 4 bases clipped from V and 4 bases from J, the junction kept 15 bases outside the gene matches. CDR3 nucleotides: TGTGCCAGCAGCCCCGGACTAGCGGGACCAGGAGGCCTATACGAGCAGTACTTC. Residues: CASSPGLAGPGGLYEQYF. Based on the CDR3 plus reference TRBV5-4 and TRBJ2-7, the full variable domain is ETGVTQSPTHLIKTRGQQVTLRCSSQSGHNTVSWYQQALGQGPQFIFQYYREEENGRGNFPPRFSGLQFPNYSSELNVNALELDDSALYLCASSPGLAGPGGLYEQYFGPGTRLTVT.

V usage is TRBV27 and J usage is TRBJ2-3, with D possibly being TRBD1 or TRBD2 (6 bases each). CDR3 size: 17 residues. Looked up from germline, CDR1 is MNHEY and CDR2 is SMNVEV (reference sequence). V lost 3 bases and J lost 1, with 17 bases in between. Here the CDR3 reads CASSFAPRGVGTDTQYF. The DNA of the CDR3 is TGTGCCAGCAGTTTTGCTCCGAGGGGGGTGGGCACAGATACGCAGTATTTT.